This T cell receptor beta chain was sequenced in a study of blood T cell repertoires in COVID-19. Study background: Collection of acute and convalescent COVID-19 samples took place in the United States, Italy and Spain. PBMCs, B-cell-depleted T cells, or T cells were the source of the cDNA or gDNA that made up the material.

Authors' methods: Amplification of reference gene primers provided the estimated nucleated cell counts. Some clones are missing from TCRdb's copy, which holds only in-frame ones; the method was immunoSEQ multiplex PCR. The D gene and trimming were derived from the DNA, and the V and J assignments and clone size from that table. Here the sample spans around 94,000 clones, around 90% being singletons. The source is a man aged 50 to 59 with active or convalescent COVID-19. Sequenced sample: peripheral blood.

The CDR3 coding sequence is TGCGCCAGCAGTGACCCGACAGTTATGAACACTGAAGCTTTCTTT. The encoded protein is CASSDPTVMNTEAFF. The chain combines TRBV10-2 with TRBJ1-1; the D gene is possibly TRBD1 (5 bases). V was clipped by 3 bases and J by 0 bases, with 11 bases between them. The CDR3 extends over 15 amino acids. CDR1 and CDR2 from the germline V gene are WSHSY and SAAADI.